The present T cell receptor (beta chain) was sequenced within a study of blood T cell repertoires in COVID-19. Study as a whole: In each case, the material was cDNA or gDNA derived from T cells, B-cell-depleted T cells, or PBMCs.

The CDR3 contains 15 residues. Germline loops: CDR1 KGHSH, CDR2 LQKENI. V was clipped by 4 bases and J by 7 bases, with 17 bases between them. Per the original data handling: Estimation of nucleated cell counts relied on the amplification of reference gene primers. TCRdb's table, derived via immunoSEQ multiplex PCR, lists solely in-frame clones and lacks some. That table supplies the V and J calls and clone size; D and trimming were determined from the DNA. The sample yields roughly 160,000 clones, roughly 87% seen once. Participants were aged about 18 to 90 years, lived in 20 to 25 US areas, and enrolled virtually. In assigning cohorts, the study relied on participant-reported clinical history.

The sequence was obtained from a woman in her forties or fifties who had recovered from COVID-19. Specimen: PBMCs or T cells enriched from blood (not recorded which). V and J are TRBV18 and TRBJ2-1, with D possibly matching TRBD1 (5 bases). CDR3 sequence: CASSQGVPVQNEQFF. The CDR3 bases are TGTGCCAGCTCACAAGGGGTCCCAGTACAAAATGAGCAGTTCTTC.